This TCR beta chain was found in a study of cytomegalovirus exposure and HLA in healthy donors. Comments on this clone: Its antigen is currently unknown.

Use of 60 Vbeta and 13 Jbeta primers characterized the PCR. The method was immunoSEQ multiplex PCR; TCRdb's version includes in-frame clones alone and lacks a portion of them. The sample has 100,000 to 140,000 clones, roughly 82% seen once. Study results and limitations: Follow-up analysis found HLA locus-dependent TCR association rates, highest for DRB1 and lowest for HLA-C.

The sequence came from a male donor in good health and CMV-seronegative. The sequencing input was PBMCs.

In nucleotides, the CDR3 is TGTGCCAGCAGTGAGGTACTTCCTCGCGGCAATGAGCAGTTCTTC. Protein product: CASSEVLPRGNEQFF. The rearrangement joins TRBV2 to TRBJ2-1; unclear D gene. CDR3 length equals 15 residues. CDR1 SNHLY and CDR2 FYNNEI come from the germline V gene. V lost 3 bases to trimming and J lost 6 bases, with 15 bases between them. The entire variable domain, with the rest obtained from reference TRBV2 and TRBJ2-1, is as follows: EPEVTQTPSHQVTQMGQEVILRCVPISNHLYFYWYRQILGQKVEFLVSFYNNEISEKSEIFDDQFSVERPDGSNFTLKIRSTKLEDSAMYFCASSEVLPRGNEQFFGPGTRLTVL.